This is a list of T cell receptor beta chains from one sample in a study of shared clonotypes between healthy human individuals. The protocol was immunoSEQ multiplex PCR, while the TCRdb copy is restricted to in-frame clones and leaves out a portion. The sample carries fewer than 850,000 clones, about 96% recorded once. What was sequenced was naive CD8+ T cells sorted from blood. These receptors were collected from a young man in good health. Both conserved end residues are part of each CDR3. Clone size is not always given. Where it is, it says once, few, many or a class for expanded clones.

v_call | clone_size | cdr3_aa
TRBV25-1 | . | CASSEGAGGEKLFF
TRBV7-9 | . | CASSPDRGQGYTF
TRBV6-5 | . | CASGGFSSTDTQYF
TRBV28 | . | CASNLLGLAVTGELFF
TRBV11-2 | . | CASSLSSRGYYEQYF
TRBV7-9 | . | CASNIAGGPSFF
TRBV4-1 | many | CASSRAQGVTGELFF
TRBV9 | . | CASSVEGLLNTEAFF
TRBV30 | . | CAWSAVGTEESF
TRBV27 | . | CASSIGGSYEQYF
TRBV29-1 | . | CSVTMGWGRNTEAFF
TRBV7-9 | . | CASSLKAGNMGFF
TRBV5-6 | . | CASSLDETLTGELFF
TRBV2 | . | CASTGRAFNNEQFF
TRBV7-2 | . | CASSLARGYHEAFF
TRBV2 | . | CASFHLHGGLAGSGEQYF
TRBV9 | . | CASSATGVARNSEAFF
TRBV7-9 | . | CASHGGEGTIYEQYF
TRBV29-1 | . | CSVNIKAGPYEQYF
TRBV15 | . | CATSRVTGIYETQYF
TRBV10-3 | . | CAISGGDSNYGYTF
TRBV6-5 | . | CASSYGAGVAYEQYF
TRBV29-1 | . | CSVEPGQVMGAMNTEAFF
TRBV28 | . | CASTPGTGVQPQHF
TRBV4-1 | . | CASSPYLTRGLDIQYF
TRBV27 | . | CASSPVGVRETQYF
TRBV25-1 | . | CASSQGVADTQYF
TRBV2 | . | CASSESWDREYEQYF
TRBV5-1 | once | CASSQRQSSYNEQFF
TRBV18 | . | CASSPDRNEAFF
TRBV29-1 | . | CSVVGTTSGPPYEQYF
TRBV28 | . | CASSATIGKNIQYF
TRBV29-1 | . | CSARGRATSLTF
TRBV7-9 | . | CASSLAAASTDTQYF
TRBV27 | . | CASSDRSYEQYF
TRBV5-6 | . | CASSTAGEPYEQYF
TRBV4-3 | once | CASSPGTGTFEQYF
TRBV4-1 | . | CASSPLNGAGEQFF
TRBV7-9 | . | CASIRGEARGNEQFF
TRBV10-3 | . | CAISENRGSSYEQYF
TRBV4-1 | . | CASSQVAGGPFYEQYF
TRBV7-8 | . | CASSLGSTGYTGELFF
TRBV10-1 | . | CASSDKLAGRTDTQYF
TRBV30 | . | CAWSGPGYEQYF
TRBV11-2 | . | CASSLSNGQFF
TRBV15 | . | CATSRTHWGRTKETQYF
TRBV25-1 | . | CASSGASTDTQYF
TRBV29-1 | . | CSAGGANQETQYF
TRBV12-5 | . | CASGLAEGNSNQPQHF
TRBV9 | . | CASSPRTGFGEQYF